This is a list of T cell receptor beta chains from one sample in a study of cytomegalovirus exposure and HLA in healthy donors. This table comes from immunoSEQ multiplex PCR, and its TCRdb copy is limited to in-frame clones, with some not included. The table records approximately 210,000 clones, about four fifths of them present only once. The sequencing sample was made of PBMCs. The source of these receptors is a man aged 18 to 29 in good health and CMV-seronegative. Both conserved end residues are part of each CDR3. Not all rows give a size; the values are once, few, many and, for expanded clones, a class.

>NA|TRBV9
CASSVGAGGKEQYF
>few|TRBV7-9
CASQRLAGGQETQYF
>few|TRBV28
CASSKQGSNQPQHF
>NA|TRBV10-2
CASRNRADWGYTF
>NA|TRBV19
CASMEQGQGYTF
>NA|TRBV4-3
CASSQGTGLSEAFF
>NA|TRBV10-1
CASSDRGTDTQYF
>NA|TRBV28
CASSLSNTGELFF
>NA|TRBV5-1
CASSRTVNTEAFF
>NA|TRBV6-5
CASSTGQPNEQFF
>NA|TRBV6-5
CASSRPGTVNERFF
>NA|TRBV27
CASSLTGGTGTGSHEQYF
>NA|TRBV25-1
CASSESAGELFF
>NA|TRBV19
CASSSGVQETQYF
>NA|TRBV19
CASSLQGGVGQPQHF
>NA|TRBV30
CAWSGIAYNEQFF
>NA|TRBV15
CATSRDQEVSWEKLFF
>NA|TRBV10-3
CAISEGQGLGEQYF
>NA|TRBV10-1
CASSDRQGAETQYF